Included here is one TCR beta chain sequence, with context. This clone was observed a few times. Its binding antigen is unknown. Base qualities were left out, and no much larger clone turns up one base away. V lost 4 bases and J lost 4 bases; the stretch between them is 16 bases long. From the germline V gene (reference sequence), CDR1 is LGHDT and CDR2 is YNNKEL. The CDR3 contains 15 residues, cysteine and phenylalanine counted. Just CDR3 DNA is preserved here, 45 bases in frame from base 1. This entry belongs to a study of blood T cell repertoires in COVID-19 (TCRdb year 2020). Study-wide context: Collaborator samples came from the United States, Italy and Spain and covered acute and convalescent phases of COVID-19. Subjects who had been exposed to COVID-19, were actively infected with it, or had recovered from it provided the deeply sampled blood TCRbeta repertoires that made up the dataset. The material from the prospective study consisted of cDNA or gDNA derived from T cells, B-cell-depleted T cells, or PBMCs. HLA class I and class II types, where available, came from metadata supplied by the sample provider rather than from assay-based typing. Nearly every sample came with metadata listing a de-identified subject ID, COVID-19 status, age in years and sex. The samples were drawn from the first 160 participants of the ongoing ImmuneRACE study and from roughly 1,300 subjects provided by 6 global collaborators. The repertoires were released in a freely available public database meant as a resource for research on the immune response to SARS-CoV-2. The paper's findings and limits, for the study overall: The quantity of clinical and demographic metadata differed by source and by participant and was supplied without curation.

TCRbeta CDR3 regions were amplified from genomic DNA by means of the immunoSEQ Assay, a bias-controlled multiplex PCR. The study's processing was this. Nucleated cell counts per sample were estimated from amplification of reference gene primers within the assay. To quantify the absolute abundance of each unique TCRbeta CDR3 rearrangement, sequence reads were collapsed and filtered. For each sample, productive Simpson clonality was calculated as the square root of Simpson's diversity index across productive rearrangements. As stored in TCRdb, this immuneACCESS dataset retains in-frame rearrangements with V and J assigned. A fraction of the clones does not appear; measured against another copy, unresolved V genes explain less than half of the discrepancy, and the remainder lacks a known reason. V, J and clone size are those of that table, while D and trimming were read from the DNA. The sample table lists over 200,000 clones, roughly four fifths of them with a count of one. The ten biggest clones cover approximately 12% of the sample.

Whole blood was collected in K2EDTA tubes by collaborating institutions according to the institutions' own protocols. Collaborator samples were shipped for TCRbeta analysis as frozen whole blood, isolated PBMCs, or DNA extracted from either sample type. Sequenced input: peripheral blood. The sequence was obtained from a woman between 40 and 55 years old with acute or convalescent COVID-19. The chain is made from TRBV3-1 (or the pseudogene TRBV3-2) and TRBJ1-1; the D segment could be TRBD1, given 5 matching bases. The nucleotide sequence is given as TGTGCCAGCAGCCCGACAACCAGGGTACGCACTGAAGCTTTCTTT. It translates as CASSPTTRVRTEAFF.